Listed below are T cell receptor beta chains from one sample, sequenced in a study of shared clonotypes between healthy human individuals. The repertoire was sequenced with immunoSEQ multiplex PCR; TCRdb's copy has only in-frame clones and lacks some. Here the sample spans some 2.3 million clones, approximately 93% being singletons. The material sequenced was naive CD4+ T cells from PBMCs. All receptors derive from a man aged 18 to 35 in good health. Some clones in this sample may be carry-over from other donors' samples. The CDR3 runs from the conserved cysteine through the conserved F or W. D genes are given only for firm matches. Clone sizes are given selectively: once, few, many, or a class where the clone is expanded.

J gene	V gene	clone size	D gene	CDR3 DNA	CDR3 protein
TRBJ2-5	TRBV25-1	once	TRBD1	TGTGCCAGCAGTGACCATACCGGGACAGATCAAGAGACCCAGTACTTC	CASSDHTGTDQETQYF
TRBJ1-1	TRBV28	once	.	TGTGCCAGCACCAACGCGGGCTCCAGCACTGAAGCTTTCTTT	CASTNAGSSTEAFF
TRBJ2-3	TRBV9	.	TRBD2	TGTGCCAGCAGCGTAGCCAGCGGGAGTAGCACAGATACGCAGTATTTT	CASSVASGSSTDTQYF
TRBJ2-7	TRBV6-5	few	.	TGTGCCAGCAGTTACTCGCAGGCCTCTACCTACGAGCAGTACTTC	CASSYSQASTYEQYF
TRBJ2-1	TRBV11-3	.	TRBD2	TGTGCCAGCAGCCCCCCGCTCGGGATAGCGGGTAACAATGAGCAGTTCTTC	CASSPPLGIAGNNEQFF
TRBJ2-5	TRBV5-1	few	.	TGCGCCAGCAGCAGGGCCGACCTAGGGGAGACCCAGTACTTC	CASSRADLGETQYF
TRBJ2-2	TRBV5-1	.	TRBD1	TGCGCCAGCAGCTTGGATCAGGGGGCGTACGGGGAGCTGTTTTTT	CASSLDQGAYGELFF
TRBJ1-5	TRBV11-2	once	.	TGTGCCAGCAGCTTTAGTGCTCAGCCCCAGCATTTT	CASSFSAQPQHF
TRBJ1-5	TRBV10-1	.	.	TGCGCCAGCATACTCAGGGTGGACAATCAGCCCCAGCATTTT	CASILRVDNQPQHF
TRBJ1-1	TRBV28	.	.	TGTGCCAGCACTTTATCTTTCACTCGGCAGACCATAAACACTGAAGCTTTCTTT	CASTLSFTRQTINTEAFF
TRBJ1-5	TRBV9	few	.	TGTGCCAGCAGCGTTGGACAGAGCAATCAGCCCCAGCATTTT	CASSVGQSNQPQHF
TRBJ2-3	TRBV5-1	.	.	TGCGCCAGCAGCAACACGTGGACTTCAACAGATACGCAGTATTTT	CASSNTWTSTDTQYF
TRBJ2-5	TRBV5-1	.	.	TGCGCCAGCAGCTTGTCAGGGGCGGGGACCCAGTACTTC	CASSLSGAGTQYF
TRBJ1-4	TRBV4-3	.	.	TGCGCCAGCAGCCGCCAGGGAGGGGGGGGTAATGAAAAACTGTTTTTT	CASSRQGGGGNEKLFF
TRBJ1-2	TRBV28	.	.	TGTGCCAGCAGCCTCGGAGGCTATGGCTACACCTTC	CASSLGGYGYTF
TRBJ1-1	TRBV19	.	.	TGTGCCAGTAGGGAGACAGGTGGGAACACTGAAGCTTTCTTT	CASRETGGNTEAFF
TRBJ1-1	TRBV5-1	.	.	TGCGCCAGCAGTTCTAGGCCCCTCAGGGCGAACACTGAAGCTTTCTTT	CASSSRPLRANTEAFF
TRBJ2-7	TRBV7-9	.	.	TGTGCCAGCAGCCCGGGGGTGGCGAGCTTCGGCCACGAGCAGTACTTC	CASSPGVASFGHEQYF
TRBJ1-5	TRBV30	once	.	TGTGCCTGGAGTGTAATGTACAATCAGCCCCAGCATTTT	CAWSVMYNQPQHF
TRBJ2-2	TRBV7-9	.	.	TGTGCCAGCAGCCCCCATACGGGGGTGGGTAACACCGGGGAGCTGTTTTTT	CASSPHTGVGNTGELFF
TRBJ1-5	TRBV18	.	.	TGTGCCAGCTCACCAGGGACGGACAATAGCAATCAGCCCCAGCATTTT	CASSPGTDNSNQPQHF
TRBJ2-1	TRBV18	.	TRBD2	TGTGCCAGCTCACCACCGATAGCGGGAGCGGGGAATGAGCAGTTCTTC	CASSPPIAGAGNEQFF